This TCR beta chain derives from a study of shared clonotypes between healthy human individuals. Sequencing was performed with immunoSEQ multiplex PCR; in TCRdb, only in-frame clones are kept and a portion is missing. This repertoire shows about 1.1 million clones, about four fifths found once; its top ten account for approximately 0.5%. Sequenced input: memory CD4+ T cells from PBMCs. Sample subset: CD45RA-negative fraction. This TCR came from a man younger than 35 in good health. Some clones in this sample may be carry-over from other donors' samples.

DNA of the CDR3: TGTGCCAGCAGCGCCCCGGGACAGGGGCCCTCTTACGAGCAGTACTTC. Amino acids: CASSAPGQGPSYEQYF. V usage is TRBV5-6 and J usage is TRBJ2-7; 10 nucleotides line up with TRBD1. This CDR3 has 16 amino acids. Germline V gene sequence: CDR1 SGHDT, CDR2 YYEEEE. V was clipped by 4 bases and J by 4 bases; unmatched bases: 11. The full variable domain, in which reference TRBV5-6 and TRBJ2-7 provide the parts outside the CDR3, is DAGVTQSPTHLIKTRGQQVTLRCSPKSGHDTVSWYQQALGQGPQFIFQYYEEEERQRGNFPDRFSGHQFPNYSSELNVNALLLGDSALYLCASSAPGQGPSYEQYFGPGTRLTVT.